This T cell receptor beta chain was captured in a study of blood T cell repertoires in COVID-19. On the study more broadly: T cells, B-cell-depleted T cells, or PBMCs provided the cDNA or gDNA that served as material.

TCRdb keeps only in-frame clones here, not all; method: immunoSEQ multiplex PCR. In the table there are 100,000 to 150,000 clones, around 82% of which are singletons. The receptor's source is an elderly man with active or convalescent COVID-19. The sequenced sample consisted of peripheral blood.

The CDR3 loop is CASSRLGLAGYEQYF. For the CDR3, the DNA is TGTGCCAGCAGCCGCTTGGGACTAGCGGGGTACGAGCAGTACTTC. The J gene is TRBJ2-7, the V gene TRBV3-1 (or the pseudogene TRBV3-2); the match to TRBD2 covers 13 bases. Trimming at V came to 4 bases and at J to 4 bases, leaving 4 bases not matched to a gene. The germline gives CDR1 LGHDT, CDR2 YNNKEL (reference sequence). The CDR3 loop spans 15 amino acids.